These T cell receptor beta chains were read from a single sample in a study of PD-1 blockade in mismatch repair-deficient tumors. TCRdb's table, derived via immunoSEQ multiplex PCR, lists solely in-frame clones and lacks some. The sample lists about 110,000 clones, 70% to 80% seen once, with approximately 4.7% in the top ten. This sample comprised peripheral blood, obtained roughly 60 weeks after starting pembrolizumab. The source of these receptors is an adult with mismatch repair-deficient cancer. Both conserved end residues are part of each CDR3. The D gene is left open where the match is weak. Size values are once, few and many counts, or a class for expanded clones, and some rows have none.

cdr3_aa,cdr3_nt,j_call,v_call,d_call,clone_size
CASSKREGPNNEQFF,TGTGCCAGCAGCAAACGGGAGGGCCCCAACAATGAGCAGTTCTTC,TRBJ2-1,TRBV5-6,TRBD2,-
CASSLKWYQGVSTDTQYF,TGTGCCAGCAGCTTGAAGTGGTACCAGGGGGTAAGCACAGATACGCAGTATTTT,TRBJ2-3,TRBV5-4,TRBD1,-
CASSPTSGYNEQFF,TGCGCCAGCAGCCCTACTAGCGGCTACAATGAGCAGTTCTTC,TRBJ2-1,TRBV4-3,TRBD2,-
CASSEARGDTQYF,TGTGCCAGCAGTGAAGCGCGGGGGGATACGCAGTATTTT,TRBJ2-3,TRBV6-1,TRBD2,-
CASSLVAGGRPYNEQFF,TGTGCCAGCAGCTTAGTGGCGGGAGGTAGGCCCTACAATGAGCAGTTCTTC,TRBJ2-1,TRBV7-3,TRBD2,-
CASSQTGLAGGVETQYF,TGCGCCAGCAGCCAGACGGGACTAGCGGGAGGGGTGGAGACCCAGTACTTC,TRBJ2-5,TRBV4-1,TRBD2,-
CASSPDRGLGGEQYF,TGTGCCAGCAGCCCGGACAGGGGGCTGGGGGGTGAGCAGTACTTC,TRBJ2-7,TRBV7-8,TRBD1,-
CASSTLDRGAKNIQYF,TGTGCCAGCAGCACCTTGGACAGGGGAGCCAAAAACATTCAGTACTTC,TRBJ2-4,TRBV5-5,TRBD1,once
CASSTGQGAYNEQFF,TGCGCCAGCAGCACGGGACAGGGGGCTTACAATGAGCAGTTCTTC,TRBJ2-1,TRBV5-1,TRBD1,few
CASRPDPKSSYEQYF,TGTGCCAGCAGACCTGACCCCAAGAGCTCCTACGAGCAGTACTTC,TRBJ2-7,TRBV5-4,-,once
CASNTRGGDEKLFF,TGTGCCAGCAATACGAGGGGCGGGGATGAAAAACTGTTTTTT,TRBJ1-4,TRBV2,-,-
CASSLTSGSVHEQYF,TGTGCCAGCAGCTTAACTAGCGGGAGCGTACACGAGCAGTACTTC,TRBJ2-7,TRBV7-9,TRBD2,-
CASSVSVQGIGEKLFF,TGTGCCAGCAGCGTTAGCGTTCAGGGGATAGGTGAAAAACTGTTTTTT,TRBJ1-4,TRBV9,-,-
CSVDTRPHLYF,TGCAGCGTCGATACAAGGCCACATTTGTATTTT,TRBJ2-3,TRBV29-1,-,-
CASSVIGRETDTQYF,TGTGCCAGCAGCGTAATCGGGAGGGAGACAGATACGCAGTATTTT,TRBJ2-3,TRBV9,TRBD2,-